This TCR beta chain was captured by sequencing in a study of T cells in localized non-small cell lung cancer (dated by TCRdb to about 2020). Study-wide context: Comparing tumors with uninvolved tumor-adjacent lungs, the study looked at the T cell repertoires of hundreds of patients with early-stage NSCLC. All 240 or so NSCLC patients in the cohort were treatment-naive and had localized lung tumors that were resected. NSCLC patients had a mean age of roughly 66 years, and 129 were male and around 99 female. What the authors observed across the whole study: Longer overall survival was associated with higher T cell density in blood, whereas shorter survival was associated with higher clonality in adjacent lung. Uninvolved tumor-adjacent lung showed the highest T cell clonality, higher than tumor, which suggests more focused antigenic responses in the adjacent lung. A median of about 61 of the top 100 tumor clones turned up in the paired uninvolved adjacent lung, and roughly 30 of those clones also ranked among the top 100 of that same adjacent lung. Because the study design was exploratory, TCR variables were selected using unadjusted p-values without false-discovery rate correction. Because multi-region tumor sequencing was not done, intratumor heterogeneity could not be ruled out.

Concerning this clone itself: Its cognate antigen has yet to be identified. No base quality information exists; no much larger clone differs at one position.

TCR beta CDR3 regions were sequenced from DNA using the immunoSEQ Assay. The published analysis was carried out like this. T cell density was computed as TCR beta template counts normalized to usable DNA estimated by amplifying housekeeping genes. Richness was estimated using the preseqR package, with extrapolation to 400,000 templates for PBMC samples and to 120,000 templates for tissue samples. Clonality was calculated as one minus Pielou's evenness. Differential abundance testing on productive amino-acid clonotypes, with a minimum total count of 5 and an alpha of 0.1, was used to identify tissue-enriched TCRs. The Jaccard Index and the Morisita Overlap Index were used to measure repertoire overlap between compartments. GLIPH grouped TCR beta CDR3s together with public tetramer-defined viral CDR3s, and a viral motif had to include at least three viral sequences and also show V-gene enrichment. TCRdb obtained this table from immuneACCESS and retained in-frame rearrangements with V and J assigned. These tables miss some clones; where compared with another copy, unresolved V genes account for less than half of the shortfall, and the remainder is unexplained. That table gives V, J and clone size, and the DNA gave D and trimming. Recorded for this sample are approximately 35,000 clones; 80% to 95% of them occurred a single time. The ten largest clones capture about 10% of the sample.

Per the germline V gene, SNHLY is the CDR1 and FYNNEI is the CDR2. Cut back by 6 bases and 1 base, the V and J ends lie 10 bases apart. The CDR3, from cysteine to phenylalanine, totals 14 residues. The DNA shown is the 42-base CDR3, in frame from base 1. At diagnosis, tumor, uninvolved tumor-adjacent lung and peripheral blood were collected and then preserved as a mix of FFPE and fresh-frozen material. For TCR repertoire profiling, blood samples were analyzed in the form of peripheral blood mononuclear cells. The chain employs TRBV2 and TRBJ1-5; the D gene assignment is ambiguous. The sample was peripheral blood mononuclear cells, taken before any cancer treatment. The receptor's source is a female donor of 60 years or more with stage II lung adenocarcinoma. The CDR3 is CASSAGRSNQPQHF. The nucleotide sequence is TGTGCCAGCAGCGCCGGACGGAGCAATCAGCCCCAGCATTTT.